These 15 T cell receptor beta chains originate from one sample sequenced in a study of T cells expressing NK-cell markers. TCRdb reanalyzed the 5' RACE reads and collapses them to one entry per CDR3 protein, without DNA. The ten top clones account for about 7.3%, within a sample of hundreds of thousands of distinct CDR3 sequences. Input material: blood T cells: a sorted CD56 or NKG2C T cell subset, CD4+ or CD8+ T cells, or bulk PBMC T cells (not recorded which). These TCRs come from a woman aged 18 to 75 in good health.

This chain connects TRBV20-1 to TRBJ2-5; TCRdb returns TRBD1, unconfirmable since there is no DNA. The CDR3 runs 12 residues. The germline V gene has CDR1 DFQATT and CDR2 SNEGSKA (reference sequence). CDR3 residues: CSGGGVRETQYF.

The CDR3 loop is CASGLGTGPDTQYF. This chain connects TRBV12-5 to TRBJ2-3; TCRdb's assignment of TRBD1 cannot be checked, as there is no DNA. CDR1 and CDR2 (germline): LGHNT, FRNRAP. The CDR3 loop spans 14 amino acids.

This chain links TRBV28 with TRBJ2-7; the TCRdb D gene call, TRBD2, has no DNA to confirm it. CDR1 is MDHEN, CDR2 SYDVKM, per germline. The CDR3 totals 15 residues. The CDR3 is CASSPPGARFPEQYF.

The chain combines TRBV20-1 with TRBJ2-7; the D call from TCRdb, TRBD1, cannot be confirmed without DNA. Germline-derived CDR1 and CDR2 are DFQATT and SNEGSKA (reference sequence). There are 15 residues in the CDR3. The CDR3 region is CSARFGQALSYEQYF.

V and J are TRBV30 and TRBJ1-1. CDR3 length: 13 amino acids. Germline V gene data show CDR1 as GTSNPN and CDR2 as SVGIG (reference sequence). This CDR3 is CAWSQALNTEAFF. Using reference TRBV30 and TRBJ1-1 for the parts outside the CDR3, the full variable domain is SQTIHQWPATLVQPVGSPLSLECTVEGTSNPNLYWYRQAAGRGLQLLFYSVGIGQISSEVPQNLSASRPQDRQFILSSKKLLLSDSGFYLCAWSQALNTEAFFGQGTRLTVV.

The chain has TRBV6-1 and TRBJ2-3; the D call from TCRdb, TRBD1, cannot be confirmed without DNA. Germline V gene lookup returns CDR1 MNHNS and CDR2 SASEGT. CDR3 length: 14 amino acids. Here the CDR3 reads CASTRDGGRDTQYF.

The chain has TRBV4-3 and TRBJ2-2; TCRdb returns TRBD1, unconfirmable since there is no DNA. The CDR3 loop spans 16 amino acids. Germline CDR1 LGHNA, CDR2 YSLEER. This chain's CDR3 is CASSHPPGQITGELFF.

The chain recombines TRBV7-2 with TRBJ2-2; TCRdb outputs TRBD2, but without DNA this stays unchecked. Germline V gene data show CDR1 as SGHTA and CDR2 as FQGNSA. The CDR3 runs 17 residues. Here the CDR3 reads CASSFPPQTTYTGELFF.

The chain couples TRBV4-3 to TRBJ2-1; absent DNA, TCRdb's TRBD2 call cannot be checked. From germline, CDR1 is LGHNA and CDR2 YSLEER. The CDR3 consists of 18 residues. CDR3 sequence: CASSQEGLAGGKYNEQFF.

The rearrangement joins TRBV7-2 to TRBJ2-1; TCRdb's D call of TRBD2 is untestable without DNA. Germline V gene sequence: CDR1 SGHTA, CDR2 FQGNSA. This CDR3 contains 15 residues. CDR3 region: CASTILAKLYNEQFF.

The chain is built from TRBV24-1 and TRBJ2-3; TCRdb picks TRBD1, but there is no DNA to check that call. The CDR3 sequence is 15 residues long. In germline, CDR1 is KGHDR, CDR2 SFDVKD. This CDR3 is CATSGVRGFTDTQYF.

This rearrangement joins TRBV12-3 or TRBV12-4 to TRBJ1-2; TCRdb lists TRBD1, though no DNA is available to test this call. The CDR3 is made up of 14 amino acids. The CDR3 protein is CASSLSLTGPGYTF.

This chain uses TRBV7-2 with TRBJ2-5; TCRdb outputs TRBD1, but without DNA this stays unchecked. Per germline, CDR1 SGHTA and CDR2 FQGNSA. CDR3 size: 12 residues. This chain's CDR3 is CASSPRLETQYF.

The V gene is TRBV10-3, the J gene TRBJ2-5; the D gene TCRdb calls, TRBD1, cannot be checked with no DNA. The CDR3 runs 12 residues. CDR1 is ENHRY and CDR2 is SYGVKD in the germline V gene. The CDR3 protein is CAISPRGETQYF.

The V and J genes are TRBV11-2 and TRBJ2-1; TCRdb picks TRBD2, but there is no DNA to check that call. The CDR3 loop spans 15 amino acids. Germline V gene sequence: CDR1 SGHAT, CDR2 FQNNGV. The CDR3 spells CASSPLPRGYNEQFF. The whole variable domain, filled in from reference TRBV11-2 and TRBJ2-1, reads EAGVAQSPRYKIIEKRQSVAFWCNPISGHATLYWYQQILGQGPKLLIQFQNNGVVDDSQLPKDRFSAERLKGVDSTLKIQPAKLEDSAVYLCASSPLPRGYNEQFFGPGTRLTVL.